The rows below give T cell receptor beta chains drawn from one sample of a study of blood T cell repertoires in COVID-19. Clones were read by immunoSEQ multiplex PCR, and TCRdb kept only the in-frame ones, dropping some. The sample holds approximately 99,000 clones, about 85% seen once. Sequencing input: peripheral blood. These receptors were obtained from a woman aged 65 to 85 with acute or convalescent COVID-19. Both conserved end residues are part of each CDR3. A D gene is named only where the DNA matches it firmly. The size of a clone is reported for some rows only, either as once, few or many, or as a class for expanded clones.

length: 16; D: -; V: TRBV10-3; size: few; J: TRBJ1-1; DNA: TGTGCCATCAGGATGGTCAGGGGTACAGAGAACACTGAAGCTTTCTTT; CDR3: CAIRMVRGTENTEAFF
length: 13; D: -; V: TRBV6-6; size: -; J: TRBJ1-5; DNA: TGTGCCAGCAGTACTCAGATTGGAGCGCCCCAGCATTTT; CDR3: CASSTQIGAPQHF
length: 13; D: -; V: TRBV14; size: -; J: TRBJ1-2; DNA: TGTGCCAGCAGCCAAGTTCAACACCGCCCCCCCACCTTC; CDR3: CASSQVQHRPPTF
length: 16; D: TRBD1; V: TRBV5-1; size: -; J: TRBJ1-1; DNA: TGCGCCAGCAGCCCCCGACAGGGGGCCGGGGACACTGAAGCTTTCTTT; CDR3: CASSPRQGAGDTEAFF
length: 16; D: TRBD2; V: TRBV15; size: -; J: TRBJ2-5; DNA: TGTGCCACCAGGCCGGGTAGGGCGGGGGGCCAAGAGACCCAGTACTTC; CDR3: CATRPGRAGGQETQYF
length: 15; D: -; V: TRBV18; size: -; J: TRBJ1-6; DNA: TGTGCCAGCTCACCTGAACAGGGTGGTAATTCACCCCTCCACTTT; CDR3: CASSPEQGGNSPLHF
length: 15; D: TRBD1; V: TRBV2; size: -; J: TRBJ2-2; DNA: TGTGCCAGCAGTGTGATCGGGACAGGGGTCGTGGAGCTGTTTTTT; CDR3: CASSVIGTGVVELFF
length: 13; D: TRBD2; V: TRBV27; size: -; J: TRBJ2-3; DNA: TGTGCCAGCGGGGCCTTTGCGGGGGTTTGGCAGTATTTT; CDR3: CASGAFAGVWQYF
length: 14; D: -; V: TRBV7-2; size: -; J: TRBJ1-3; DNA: TGTGCCAGCAGCTTAGGGTCGGTTCTAGACACCATATATTTT; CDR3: CASSLGSVLDTIYF
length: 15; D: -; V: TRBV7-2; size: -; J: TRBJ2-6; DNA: TGTGCCAGCAGCCCTTGGGCCACTGGGGCCAACGTCCTGACTTTC; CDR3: CASSPWATGANVLTF
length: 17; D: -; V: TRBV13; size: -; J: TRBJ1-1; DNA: TGTGCCAGCAGCTTAACCGCCTGGAGATCGAGAAACACTGAAGCTTTCTTT; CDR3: CASSLTAWRSRNTEAFF
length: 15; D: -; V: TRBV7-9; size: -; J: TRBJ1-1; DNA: TGTGCCAGCAGCATCTATGACAGGCAGAACACTGAAGCTTTCTTT; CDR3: CASSIYDRQNTEAFF
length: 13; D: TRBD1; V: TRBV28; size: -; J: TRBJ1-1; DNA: TGTGCCAGCAGTTCAGGGGGCGCCGCTGAAGCTTTCTTT; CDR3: CASSSGGAAEAFF
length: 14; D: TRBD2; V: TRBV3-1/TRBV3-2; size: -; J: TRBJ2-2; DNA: TGTGCCAGCAGCCCGGGACTAGTTTCCGGGGAGCTGTTTTTT; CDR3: CASSPGLVSGELFF
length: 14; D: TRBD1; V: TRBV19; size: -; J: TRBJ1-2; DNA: TGTGCCAGTAGTATAACGGACAGGGAACGTGGCTACACCTTC; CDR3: CASSITDRERGYTF
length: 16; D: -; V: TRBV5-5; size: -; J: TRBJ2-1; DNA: TGTGCCAGCAGCCGGGTCGTTAGCAGCTCCTACAATGAGCAGTTCTTC; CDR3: CASSRVVSSSYNEQFF
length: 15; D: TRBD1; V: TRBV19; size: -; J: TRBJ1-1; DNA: TGTGCCAGTAGTGCCCGACAGGGGCCGAACACTGAAGCTTTCTTT; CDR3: CASSARQGPNTEAFF
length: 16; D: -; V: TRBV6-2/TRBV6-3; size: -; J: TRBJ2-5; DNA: TGTGCCAGCAGTTACTACAGGGGGGGCTCACAAGAGACCCAGTACTTC; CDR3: CASSYYRGGSQETQYF
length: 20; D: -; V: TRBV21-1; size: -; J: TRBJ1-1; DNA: TGTGCCAGCAGCCCTCGGGAGGTCCCGGGACAAGGCTTAATGAACACTGAAGCTTTCTTT; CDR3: CASSPREVPGQGLMNTEAFF